This entry concerns a single T cell receptor (beta chain). Antigen specificity is unknown. The second PCR ran roughly 7 to 12 cycles with a sample-barcoded 5' primer and J-beta primers. TCRdb reprocessed the 5' RACE reads via MiXCR and lists one record per CDR3 protein. The sample shows 600,000 to 800,000 distinct CDR3 sequences, 20% to 25% of them seen only once. These data belong to a study of blood T cells in healthy people across ages. The germline V gene encodes CDR1 SGHTA and CDR2 FQGNSA. This CDR3 region has 14 residues. V lost 3 bases to trimming and J lost 2 bases; unmatched junction nucleotides: 4. Study results and limitations: A greater number of naive CD4+ cells and higher diversity distinguished long-lived donors from aged donors.

This receptor was taken from a man between 70 and 80 years old in good health. The rearrangement joins TRBV7-2 to TRBJ2-7; 7 nucleotides align to TRBD2. The sample comprised blood. CDR3 protein: CASSFEAGPYEQYF. CDR3 nucleotides: TGTGCCAGCAGCTTTGAAGCGGGACCCTACGAGCAGTACTTC.